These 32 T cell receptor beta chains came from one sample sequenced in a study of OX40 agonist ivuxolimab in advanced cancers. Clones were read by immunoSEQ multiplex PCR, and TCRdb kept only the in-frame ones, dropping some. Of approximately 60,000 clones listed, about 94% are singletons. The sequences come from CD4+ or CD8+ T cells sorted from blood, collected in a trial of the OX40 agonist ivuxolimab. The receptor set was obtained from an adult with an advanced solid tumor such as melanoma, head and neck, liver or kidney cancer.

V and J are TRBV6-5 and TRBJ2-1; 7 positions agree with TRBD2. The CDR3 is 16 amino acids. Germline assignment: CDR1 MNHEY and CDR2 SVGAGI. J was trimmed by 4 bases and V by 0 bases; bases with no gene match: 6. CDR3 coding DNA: TGTGCCAGCAGTTACTCGCTGAGCGGGACTTACAATGAGCAGTTCTTC. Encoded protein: CASSYSLSGTYNEQFF.

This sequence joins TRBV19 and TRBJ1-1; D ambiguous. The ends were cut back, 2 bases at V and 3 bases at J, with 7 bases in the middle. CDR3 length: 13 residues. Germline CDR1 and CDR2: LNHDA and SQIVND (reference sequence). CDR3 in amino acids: CASSIYRYTEAFF. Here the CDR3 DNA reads TGTGCCAGTAGTATATATCGTTACACTGAAGCTTTCTTT.

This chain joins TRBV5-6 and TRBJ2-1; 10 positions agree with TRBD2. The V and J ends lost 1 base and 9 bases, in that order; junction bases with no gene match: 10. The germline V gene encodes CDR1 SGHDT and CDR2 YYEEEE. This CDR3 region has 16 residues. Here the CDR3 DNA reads TGTGCCAGCAGCTTGACGGTTAGCGGGAGGATGGGTGAGCAGTTCTTC. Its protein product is CASSLTVSGRMGEQFF.

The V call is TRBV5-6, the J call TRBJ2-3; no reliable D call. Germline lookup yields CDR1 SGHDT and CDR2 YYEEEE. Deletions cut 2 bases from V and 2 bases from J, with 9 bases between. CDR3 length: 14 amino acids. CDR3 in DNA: TGTGCCAGCAGCTTCGACGGGTCCACAGATACGCAGTATTTT. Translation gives CASSFDGSTDTQYF.

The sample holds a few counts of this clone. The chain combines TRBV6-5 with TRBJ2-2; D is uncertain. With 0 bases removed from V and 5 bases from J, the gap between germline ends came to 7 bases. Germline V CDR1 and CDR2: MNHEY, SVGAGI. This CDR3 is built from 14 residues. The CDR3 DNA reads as TGTGCCAGCAGTTACTCTCTAACAACCGGGGAGCTGTTTTTT. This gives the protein CASSYSLTTGELFF.

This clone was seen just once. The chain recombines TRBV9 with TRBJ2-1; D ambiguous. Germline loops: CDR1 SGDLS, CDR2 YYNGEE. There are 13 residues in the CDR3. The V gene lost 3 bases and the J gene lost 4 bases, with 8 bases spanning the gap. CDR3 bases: TGTGCCAGCAGCGCAGGTTTTTACAATGAGCAGTTCTTC. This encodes CASSAGFYNEQFF.

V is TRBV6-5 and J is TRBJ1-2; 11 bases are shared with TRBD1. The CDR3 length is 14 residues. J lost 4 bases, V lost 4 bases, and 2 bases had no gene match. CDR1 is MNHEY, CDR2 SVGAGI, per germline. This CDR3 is CASSSDRGPYGYTF. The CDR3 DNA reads TGTGCCAGCAGTTCGGACAGGGGGCCCTATGGCTACACCTTC.

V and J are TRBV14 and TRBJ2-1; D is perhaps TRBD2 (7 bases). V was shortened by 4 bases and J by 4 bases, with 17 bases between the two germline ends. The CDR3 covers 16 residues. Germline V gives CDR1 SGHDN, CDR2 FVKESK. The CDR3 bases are TGTGCCAGCAGCCTCCATTCAGGGGAGGGGTACAATGAGCAGTTCTTC. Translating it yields CASSLHSGEGYNEQFF.

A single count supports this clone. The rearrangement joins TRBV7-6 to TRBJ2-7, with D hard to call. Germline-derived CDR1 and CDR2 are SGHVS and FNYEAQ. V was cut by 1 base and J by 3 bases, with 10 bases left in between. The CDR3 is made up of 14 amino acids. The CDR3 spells CASSLGSPDYEQYF. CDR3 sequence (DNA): TGTGCCAGCAGCTTAGGATCGCCAGACTACGAGCAGTACTTC.

CDR3 DNA: TGTGCCAGCAGCGACTTTACCGGGAGGGCCTTTAGCAATGAGCAGTTCTTC. Its translation: CASSDFTGRAFSNEQFF. V usage is TRBV7-9 and J usage is TRBJ2-1; 8 bases match TRBD2. The ends lost 5 bases at V and 6 bases at J; junction bases unmatched: 15. Germline CDR1 SEHNR, CDR2 FQNEAQ (reference sequence). The CDR3 consists of 17 residues. The full variable domain, in which reference TRBV7-9 and TRBJ2-1 provide the parts outside the CDR3, is DTGVSQNPRHKITKRGQNVTFRCDPISEHNRLYWYRQTLGQGPEFLTYFQNEAQLEKSRLLSDRFSAERPKGSFSTLEIQRTEQGDSAMYLCASSDFTGRAFSNEQFFGPGTRLTVL.

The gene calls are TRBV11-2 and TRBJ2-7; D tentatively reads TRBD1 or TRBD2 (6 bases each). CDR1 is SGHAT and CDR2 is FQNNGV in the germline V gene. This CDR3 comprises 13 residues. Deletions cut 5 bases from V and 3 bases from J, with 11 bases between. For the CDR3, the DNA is TGTGCCAGCAGCCAAAAGGGGGGCTACGAGCAGTACTTC. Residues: CASSQKGGYEQYF.

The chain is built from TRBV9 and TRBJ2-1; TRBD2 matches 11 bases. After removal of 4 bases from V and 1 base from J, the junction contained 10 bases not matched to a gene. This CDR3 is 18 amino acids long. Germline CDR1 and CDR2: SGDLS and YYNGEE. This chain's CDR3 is CASSLRLAGKGSYNEQFF. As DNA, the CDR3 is TGTGCCAGCAGCCTCCGACTAGCGGGAAAGGGGTCCTACAATGAGCAGTTCTTC.

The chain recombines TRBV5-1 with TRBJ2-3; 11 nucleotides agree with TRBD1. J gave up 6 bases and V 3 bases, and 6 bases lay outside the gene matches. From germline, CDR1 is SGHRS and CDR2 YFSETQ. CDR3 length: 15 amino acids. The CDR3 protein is CASSWTGGLVDTQYF. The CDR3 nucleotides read TGCGCCAGCAGCTGGACAGGGGGCCTTGTGGATACGCAGTATTTT.

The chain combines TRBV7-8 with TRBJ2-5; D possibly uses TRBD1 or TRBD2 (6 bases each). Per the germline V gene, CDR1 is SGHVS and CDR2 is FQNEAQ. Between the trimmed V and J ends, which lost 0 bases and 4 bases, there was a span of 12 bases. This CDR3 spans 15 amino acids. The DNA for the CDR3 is TGTGCCAGCAGCTTAGCCCTCAAGGGGGGAGAGACCCAGTACTTC. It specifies CASSLALKGGETQYF. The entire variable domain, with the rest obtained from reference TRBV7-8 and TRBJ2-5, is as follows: GAGVSQSPRYKVAKRGQDVALRCDPISGHVSLFWYQQALGQGPEFLTYFQNEAQLDKSGLPSDRFFAERPEGSVSTLKIQRTQQEDSAVYLCASSLALKGGETQYFGPGTRLLVL.

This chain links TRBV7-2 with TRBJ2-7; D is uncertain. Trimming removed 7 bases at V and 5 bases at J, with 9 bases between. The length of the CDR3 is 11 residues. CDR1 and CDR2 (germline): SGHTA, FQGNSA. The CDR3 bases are TGTGCCAGCACGGTCGGCGACGAGCAGTACTTC. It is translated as CASTVGDEQYF.

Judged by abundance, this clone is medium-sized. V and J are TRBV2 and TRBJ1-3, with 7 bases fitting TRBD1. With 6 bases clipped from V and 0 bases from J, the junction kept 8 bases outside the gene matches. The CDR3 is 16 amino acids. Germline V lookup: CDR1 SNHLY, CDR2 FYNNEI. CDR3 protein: CASRSGQATSGNTIYF. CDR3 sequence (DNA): TGTGCCAGCAGAAGTGGACAGGCAACCTCTGGAAACACCATATATTTT.

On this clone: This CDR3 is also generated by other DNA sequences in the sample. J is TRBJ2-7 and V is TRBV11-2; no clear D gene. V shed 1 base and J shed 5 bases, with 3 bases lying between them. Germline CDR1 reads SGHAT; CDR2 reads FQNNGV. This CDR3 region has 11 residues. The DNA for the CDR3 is TGTGCCAGCAGCTTAGGTCACGAGCAGTACTTC. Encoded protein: CASSLGHEQYF. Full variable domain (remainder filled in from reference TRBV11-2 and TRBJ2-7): EAGVAQSPRYKIIEKRQSVAFWCNPISGHATLYWYQQILGQGPKLLIQFQNNGVVDDSQLPKDRFSAERLKGVDSTLKIQPAKLEDSAVYLCASSLGHEQYFGPGTRLTVT.

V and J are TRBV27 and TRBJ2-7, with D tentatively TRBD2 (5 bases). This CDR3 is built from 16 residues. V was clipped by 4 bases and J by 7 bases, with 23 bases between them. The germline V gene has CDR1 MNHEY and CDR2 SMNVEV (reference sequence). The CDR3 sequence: CASSSIRGYLDEEQYF. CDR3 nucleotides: TGTGCCAGCAGTTCCATTCGCGGGTACTTAGACGAAGAGCAGTACTTC.

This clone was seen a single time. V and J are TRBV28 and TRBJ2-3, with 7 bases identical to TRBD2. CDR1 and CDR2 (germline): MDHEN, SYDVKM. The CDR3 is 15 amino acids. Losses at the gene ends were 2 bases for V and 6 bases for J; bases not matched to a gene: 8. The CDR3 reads CASSLMREGRDTQYF. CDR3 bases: TGTGCCAGCAGTTTAATGAGGGAGGGTAGGGATACGCAGTATTTT.

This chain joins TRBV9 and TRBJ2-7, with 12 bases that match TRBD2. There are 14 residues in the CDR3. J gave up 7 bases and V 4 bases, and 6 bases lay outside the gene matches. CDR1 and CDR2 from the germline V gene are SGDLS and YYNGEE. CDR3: CASSPRLAGVEQYF. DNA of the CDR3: TGTGCCAGCAGCCCGCGACTAGCGGGAGTGGAGCAGTACTTC. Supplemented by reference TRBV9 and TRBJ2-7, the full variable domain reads DSGVTQTPKHLITATGQRVTLRCSPRSGDLSVYWYQQSLDQGLQFLIQYYNGEERAKGNILERFSAQQFPDLHSELNLSSLELGDSALYFCASSPRLAGVEQYFGPGTRLTVT.

Here the CDR3 DNA reads TGTGCCATCAGTGAAGGGATCGAGGGACAGACAACTAATGAAAAACTGTTTTTT. Protein sequence: CAISEGIEGQTTNEKLFF. J is TRBJ1-4 and V is TRBV10-3; 7 bases agree with TRBD1. The CDR3 runs to 18 residues. Trimming at V came to 3 bases and at J to 0 bases, leaving 10 bases not matched to a gene. Germline-derived CDR1 and CDR2 are ENHRY and SYGVKD.

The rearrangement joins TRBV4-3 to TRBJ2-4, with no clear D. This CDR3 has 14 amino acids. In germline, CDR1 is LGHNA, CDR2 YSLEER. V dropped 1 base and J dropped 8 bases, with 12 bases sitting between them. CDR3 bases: TGCGCCAGCAGCCAAGTATCTCTTAATGACATTCAGTACTTC. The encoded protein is CASSQVSLNDIQYF.

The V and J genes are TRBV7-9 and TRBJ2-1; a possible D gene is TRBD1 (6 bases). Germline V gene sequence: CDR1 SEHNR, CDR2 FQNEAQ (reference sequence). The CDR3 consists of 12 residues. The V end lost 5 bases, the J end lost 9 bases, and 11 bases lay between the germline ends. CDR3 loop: CASSLRTVEQFF. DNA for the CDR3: TGTGCCAGCAGCCTCCGGACAGTTGAGCAGTTCTTC.

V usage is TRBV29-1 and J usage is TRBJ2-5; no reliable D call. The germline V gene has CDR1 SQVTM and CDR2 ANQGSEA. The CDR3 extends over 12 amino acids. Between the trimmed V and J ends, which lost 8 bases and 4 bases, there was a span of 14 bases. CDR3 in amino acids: CSLPSMGETQYF. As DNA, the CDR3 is TGCAGCCTCCCCTCGATGGGAGAGACCCAGTACTTC. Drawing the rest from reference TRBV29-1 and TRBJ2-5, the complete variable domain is SAVISQKPSRDICQRGTSLTIQCQVDSQVTMMFWYRQQPGQSLTLIATANQGSEATYESGFVIDKFPISRPNLTFSTLTVSNMSPEDSSIYLCSLPSMGETQYFGPGTRLLVL.

The CDR3 coding sequence is TGTGCCAGCAGCGTAGGGGGGGACAATCAGCCCCAGCATTTT. Its translation: CASSVGGDNQPQHF. The chain links TRBV9 to TRBJ1-5; D possibly corresponds to TRBD1 (5 bases). Trimming removed 0 bases at V and 3 bases at J, with 7 bases between. Germline values: CDR1 SGDLS, CDR2 YYNGEE. The CDR3 extends over 14 amino acids. Full variable domain (rest looked up from reference TRBV9 and TRBJ1-5): DSGVTQTPKHLITATGQRVTLRCSPRSGDLSVYWYQQSLDQGLQFLIQYYNGEERAKGNILERFSAQQFPDLHSELNLSSLELGDSALYFCASSVGGDNQPQHFGDGTRLSIL.

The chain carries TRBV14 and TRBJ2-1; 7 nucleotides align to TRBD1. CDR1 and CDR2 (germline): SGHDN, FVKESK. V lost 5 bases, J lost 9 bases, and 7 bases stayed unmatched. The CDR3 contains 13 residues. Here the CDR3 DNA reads TGTGCCAGCAGCATCACAGGGGCCGCTGAGCAGTTCTTC. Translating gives CASSITGAAEQFF. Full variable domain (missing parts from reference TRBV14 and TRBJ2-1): EAGVTQFPSHSVIEKGQTVTLRCDPISGHDNLYWYRRVMGKEIKFLLHFVKESKQDESGMPNNRFLAERTGGTYSTLKVQPAELEDSGVYFCASSITGAAEQFFGPGTRLTVL.

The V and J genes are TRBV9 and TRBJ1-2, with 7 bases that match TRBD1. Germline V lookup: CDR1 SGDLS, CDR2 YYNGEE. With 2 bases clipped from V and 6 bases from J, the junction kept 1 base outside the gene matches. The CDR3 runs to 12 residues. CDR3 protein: CASSVTGHGYTF. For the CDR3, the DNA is TGTGCCAGCAGCGTGACAGGGCATGGCTACACCTTC.

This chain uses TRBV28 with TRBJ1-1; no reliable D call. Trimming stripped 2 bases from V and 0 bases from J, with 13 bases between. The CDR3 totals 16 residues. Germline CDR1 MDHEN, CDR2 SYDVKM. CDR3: CASSLTTPRMNTEAFF. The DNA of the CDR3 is TGTGCCAGCAGTTTAACCACCCCTCGGATGAACACTGAAGCTTTCTTT.

In DNA, the CDR3 is TGTGCCAGCGAGGGGACTAGCGGTTATAACGAGCAGTACTTC. This codes for CASEGTSGYNEQYF. V is TRBV11-2 and J is TRBJ2-7, with 11 positions matching TRBD2. The CDR3 is 14 residues long. With 8 bases clipped from V and 5 bases from J, the junction kept 8 bases outside the gene matches. CDR1 is SGHAT, CDR2 FQNNGV, per germline.

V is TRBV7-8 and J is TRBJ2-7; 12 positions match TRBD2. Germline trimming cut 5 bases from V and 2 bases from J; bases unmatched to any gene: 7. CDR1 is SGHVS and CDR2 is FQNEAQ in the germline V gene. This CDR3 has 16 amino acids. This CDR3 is CASSPRTSGETYEQYF. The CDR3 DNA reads TGTGCCAGCAGCCCCCGGACTAGCGGGGAAACCTACGAGCAGTACTTC.

The CDR3 here is CASRLGRGGYNEQFF. The CDR3 nucleotides read TGTGCAAGTCGCTTAGGTCGGGGAGGCTACAATGAGCAGTTCTTC. This chain connects TRBV12-2 to TRBJ2-1; TRBD2, the table's D call, lacks a check against the DNA. TRBV12-2 is deemed a pseudogene. CDR3 length equals 15 residues.

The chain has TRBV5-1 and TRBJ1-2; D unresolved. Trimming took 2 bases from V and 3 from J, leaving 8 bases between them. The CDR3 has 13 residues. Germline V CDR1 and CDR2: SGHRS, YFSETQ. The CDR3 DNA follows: TGCGCCAGCAGCTTCCGGTCGGACTATGGCTACACCTTC. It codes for CASSFRSDYGYTF.